These T cell receptor beta chains were read from a single sample in a study of Graves' ophthalmopathy and Graves' hyperthyroidism. One entry per CDR3 protein, called by TCRdb with MiXCR from the multiplex PCR reads. The table lists a few hundred thousand distinct CDR3 sequences, approximately 18% of them singletons. Specimen: peripheral blood. These TCRs come from an adult woman with stable Graves' hyperthyroidism. The CDR3 runs from the conserved cysteine through the conserved F or W. D genes are given only for firm matches. Some rows have no size entry. The others give once, few or many, or a class for an expanded clone.

CDR3 length	D gene	clone size	V gene	J gene	CDR3 DNA	CDR3 protein
16	.	many	TRBV7-9	TRBJ2-7	TGTGCCAGCAGCTCCTCAGAGGGCAGGGTCTCCTACGAGCAGTACTTC	CASSSSEGRVSYEQYF
13	.	many	TRBV29-1	TRBJ2-2	TGCAGCGTTGACGGGGCCTACACCGGGGAGCTGTTTTTT	CSVDGAYTGELFF
12	.	many	TRBV2	TRBJ2-7	TGTGCCGCCCGGGACCGATCCTACGAGCAGTACTTC	CAARDRSYEQYF
10	.	many	TRBV29-1	TRBJ2-5	TGCAGCGCAGGGCAGGGGACCCAGTACTTC	CSAGQGTQYF
14	.	many	TRBV2	TRBJ1-2	TGTGCCAGCAGTGGGGACCTAGGGGATTATGGCTACACCTTC	CASSGDLGDYGYTF
14	.	many	TRBV28	TRBJ2-5	TGTGCCAGCAGCTCGACAGGCAGGCAAGAGACCCAGTACTTC	CASSSTGRQETQYF
15	.	many	TRBV18	TRBJ2-5	TGTGCCAGCTCACCACCGGAGGGGCCGGAAGAGACCCAGTACTTC	CASSPPEGPEETQYF
13	TRBD2	many	TRBV29-1	TRBJ2-7	TGCAGCGTTGAGCAAGCGGGGCATTACGAGCAGTACTTC	CSVEQAGHYEQYF
11	.	.	TRBV2	TRBJ1-1	TGTGCCGGGGCTCTCTCGGCTGAAGCTTTCTTT	CAGALSAEAFF
14	TRBD1	.	TRBV7-9	TRBJ1-1	TGTGCCAGCAGAGAAGAGGGGGCGAGTACTGAAGCTTTCTTT	CASREEGASTEAFF
14	TRBD1	many	TRBV10-3	TRBJ1-1	TGTGCCATCAGTGAGTCGAGGGGGCGGACTGAAGCTTTCTTT	CAISESRGRTEAFF
14	TRBD1	.	TRBV28	TRBJ1-1	TGTGCCAGCAGAACAGGGGTGGTGAACACTGAAGCTTTCTTT	CASRTGVVNTEAFF
14	.	.	TRBV24-1	TRBJ2-2	TGTGCCACCAGTGACATAAAACGCGTCGGGGAGCTGTTTTTT	CATSDIKRVGELFF
14	.	many	TRBV12-5	TRBJ2-5	TGTGCTAGTGGTTTGGCATCTGGGAAAGAGACCCAGTACTTC	CASGLASGKETQYF
16	.	many	TRBV2	TRBJ2-7	TGTGCCAGCAGTGAAAAAGACAGAGCGGAGGCCTACGAGCAGTACTTC	CASSEKDRAEAYEQYF